Sequencing of this T cell receptor (beta chain) was carried out in a study of human T cells and chemical hapten exposure. Described time point: patch test 1, 2 weeks after DPC sensitization. The treatment is: therapeutic diphenylcyclopropenone sensitization with weekly scalp DPC. Germline-derived CDR1 and CDR2 are SGHNT and YYREEE (reference sequence). There are 17 residues in the CDR3. V was pared by 4 bases and J by 2 bases, with 12 bases of the junction left unmatched. In TCRdb, the RACE reads were re-called with MiXCR into one record per CDR3 protein. The data contain about 100,000 distinct CDR3 sequences, 11% of them seen just once; the ten biggest clones take up approximately 3.5%.

The sequence was collected from a woman aged 40 to 49 with alopecia areata. Some clones in this sample may be carry-over from other donors' samples. The chain recombines TRBV5-4 with TRBJ2-5; 9 positions agree with TRBD2. This specimen consisted of whole blood, obtained in connection with sensitization to the hapten diphenylcyclopropenone (DPC). CDR3 in amino acids: CASSRRSGGGGQETQYF. The CDR3 nucleotides are TGTGCCAGCAGCCGCCGGTCCGGCGGGGGGGGACAAGAGACCCAGTACTTC. The full variable domain, with the rest looked up from reference TRBV5-4 and TRBJ2-5, is ETGVTQSPTHLIKTRGQQVTLRCSSQSGHNTVSWYQQALGQGPQFIFQYYREEENGRGNFPPRFSGLQFPNYSSELNVNALELDDSALYLCASSRRSGGGGQETQYFGPGTRLLVL.